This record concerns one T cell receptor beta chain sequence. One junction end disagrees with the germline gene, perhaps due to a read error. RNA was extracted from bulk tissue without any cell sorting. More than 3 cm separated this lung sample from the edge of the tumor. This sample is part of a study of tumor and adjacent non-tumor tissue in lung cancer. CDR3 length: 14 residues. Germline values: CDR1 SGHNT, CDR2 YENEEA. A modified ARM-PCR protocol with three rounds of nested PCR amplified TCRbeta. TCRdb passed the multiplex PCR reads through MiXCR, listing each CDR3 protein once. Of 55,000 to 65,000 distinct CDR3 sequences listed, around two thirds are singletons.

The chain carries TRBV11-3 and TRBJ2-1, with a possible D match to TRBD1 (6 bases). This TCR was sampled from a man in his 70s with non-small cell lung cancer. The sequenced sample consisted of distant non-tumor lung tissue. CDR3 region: CARSLDWTENEQFF. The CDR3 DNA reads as TGTGCCAGGAGCTTAGACTGGACAGAGAATGAGCAGTTCTTC.